This T cell receptor beta chain was sequenced for a study of OX40 agonist ivuxolimab in advanced cancers. At the level of the whole study: The costimulatory receptor OX40 (CD134) was targeted by ivuxolimab, a fully human IgG2 agonistic monoclonal antibody. Intravenous ivuxolimab was administered to patients every 2 weeks at six dose levels: 0.01, 0.1, 0.3, 1.5, 3 and 10 mg/kg. Of the roughly 50 dose-escalation patients, hepatocellular carcinoma was present in about 20, melanoma in approximately 15, renal cell carcinoma in 9 and head and neck cancer in 9. In the dose-escalation cohort, 82.7% of patients were male, and the mean age was approximately 64 years, with a range of about 20 to 90. Patients were allowed to have had prior anti-PD-1, anti-PD-L1 or anti-CTLA-4 therapy, and approximately 39% of the dose-escalation patients had been treated with checkpoint inhibitors. Partial responses occurred in three dose-escalation patients, of whom one had hepatocellular carcinoma and two had cutaneous melanoma. Peripheral TCRbeta sequencing aimed to test whether ivuxolimab altered TCR sequence diversity and caused clonal T-cell expansion. The paper covers the monotherapy dose-escalation part of the phase I ivuxolimab trial, which included N ≈ 54 patients. Findings and caveats that apply to the study as a whole: On average, CD8+ T cells showed more expanded clones than CD4+ T cells after ivuxolimab. Low levels of normalized T-cell clonal expansion were also shown by some nonresponding patients. The antigen specificity of the peripheral T cells that underwent clonal expansion was not determined. Partial responders in the 0.1-3.0 mg/kg groups had among the lowest normalized peripheral clonal expansion, especially among CD8+ T cells. At doses of 0.1 to 3.0 mg/kg, clonal expansion of both CD4+ and CD8+ blood T cells was observed from baseline to week 6.

The germline V gene (reference sequence) yields MNHEY for CDR1 and SMNVEV for CDR2. The V end gives up 8 bases and the J end 2 bases, leaving 4 bases in the junction not matched to a gene. From its cysteine to its phenylalanine, the CDR3 spans 14 amino acids. Only the CDR3 part of the read is kept: 42 bases, read in frame from the first base. Patients with autoimmune disease history or receiving systemic immunosuppression were excluded from the trial. Peripheral blood for TCR sequencing was drawn from every dose cohort at baseline, at cycle 4 day 1 and at cycle 7 day 1. Samples came from an open-label, multicenter, first-in-human phase I dose-escalation trial of ivuxolimab. Adults with locally advanced or metastatic head and neck squamous cell, hepatocellular, melanoma or renal cell carcinoma were enrolled in the trial. Before TCR sequencing, CD4+ T cells and CD8+ T cells from peripheral blood were sorted into separate populations.

Genomic DNA was isolated from the sorted cells so that the TCRbeta CDR3 region could be sequenced. TCRbeta CDR3 regions were sequenced using the immunoSEQ Assay. TCRdb retrieved this table from immuneACCESS and kept in-frame rearrangements only. Not all clones are present; in checked studies, unresolved V genes account for under half, and no reason is known for the remainder. The sample records some 62,000 clones, 80% to 95% of which are singletons. Around 0.63% of the sample goes to the ten largest clones. Turning to this clone: It has no known antigen specificity. No much larger clone is present one base from it, and per-base qualities are unavailable.

The V gene is TRBV27 and the J gene is TRBJ1-4; TRBD1 agrees with 8 junctional bases. This receptor was taken from an adult with an advanced solid tumor such as melanoma, head and neck, liver or kidney cancer. The sequenced sample was CD4+ or CD8+ T cells sorted from blood, obtained in a trial of the OX40 agonist ivuxolimab. The DNA reads TGTGCCAGCGGCTCAGGGGGCACTAATGAAAAACTGTTTTTT. Its protein reads: CASGSGGTNEKLFF.